This T cell receptor (beta chain) was captured by sequencing in a study of blood T cell repertoires in COVID-19 (dated by TCRdb to about 2020). For context, the study as a whole: The collaborator samples originated in the United States, Italy and Spain and spanned the acute and convalescent phases of COVID-19. Where available, HLA class I and class II types were taken from metadata supplied by the sample provider and were not determined by assay-based typing. Subjects who had been exposed to COVID-19, were actively infected with it, or had recovered from it provided the deeply sampled blood TCRbeta repertoires that made up the dataset. Sample metadata almost always included a de-identified subject ID, COVID-19 status, age in years and sex. The samples were drawn from the first 160 participants of the ongoing ImmuneRACE study and from more than 1,000 subjects provided by 6 global collaborators. The material from the prospective study consisted of cDNA or gDNA derived from T cells, B-cell-depleted T cells, or PBMCs. The repertoires were released in a freely available public database meant as a resource for research on the immune response to SARS-CoV-2.

TCRbeta CDR3 regions were amplified from genomic DNA using the immunoSEQ Assay, a bias-controlled multiplex PCR. Processing in the source paper ran as follows. Within the assay, amplification of reference gene primers was used to estimate how many nucleated cells each sample contained. To quantify the absolute abundance of each unique TCRbeta CDR3 rearrangement, sequence reads were collapsed and filtered. For each sample, productive Simpson clonality was calculated as the square root of Simpson's diversity index across productive rearrangements. This is the immuneACCESS table as TCRdb keeps it, with only in-frame sequences that have V and J called. A part of the clones is gone; compared with another copy, unresolved V genes explain less than half, and the rest is unexplained. V, J and clone size were drawn from that table, and D and trimming were deduced from the DNA. For this sample there are a few hundred thousand clones; 90% appear just once. Over 3.5% of the sample comes from the top ten.

In the prospective study, participants were roughly 18 to 95 years old, resided in 20 to 30 geographic areas of the United States, and were enrolled through a virtual design. To assign participants to cohorts, the prospective study relied on clinical history that participants themselves reported in a screening survey and a study questionnaire. Each participant in the prospective study had whole blood, serum and a nasopharyngeal or oropharyngeal swab collected by mobile phlebotomists. Participants in the prospective study had the option to provide additional blood draws and questionnaires over a roughly two-month period. Prospective study blood samples were shipped either frozen or at room temperature before DNA extraction. Study-wide conclusions, independent of this receptor: The amount of clinical and demographic metadata varied by source and participant and was provided uncurated.

The CDR3 sequence holds 10 residues, the cysteine and phenylalanine included. Only the CDR3 DNA is retained, 30 bases long and in frame from the first base. CDR1 and CDR2 were assigned from the germline V gene as SNHLY and FYNNEI. The junction carries 4 bases between V and J, which are trimmed by 8 bases and 5 bases respectively. On this clone itself: Its target antigen remains unknown. No much larger clone is present one base from it, and per-base qualities are unavailable.

The receptor chain draws on TRBV2 and TRBJ2-1; the D gene cannot be named for sure. The source is a woman between 18 and 29 years old with acute COVID-19. Source material: PBMCs or T cells enriched from blood (not recorded which). Here the CDR3 is given as CASQNNEQFF. The nucleotide sequence is TGTGCCAGCCAGAACAATGAGCAGTTCTTC.